This TCR beta chain appears in the sequencing data of a study of blood T cells in healthy people across ages (dated by TCRdb to 2015 to 2017). As for the study more broadly: In model experiments, template switching captured roughly one uniquely barcoded TCR beta cDNA molecule for every two T cells. Using deep sequencing normalized with unique cDNA molecular identifiers, the study measured how TCR beta repertoire diversity changes with age. Four age groups were formed from the donors: young (average approximately 15 years), middle-aged (approximately 42), aged (62) and long-lived (around 82). To avoid experimental bias, donors of different ages were distributed randomly across sequencing lanes. The study analyzed two additional independent replicas of 1 million unique cDNA reads from the same blood draw for two donors, one aged 18 to 30 and one aged 80 or older. What the authors observed across the whole study: Estimates of total diversity based on one million sequenced T cells were regarded as lower bounds and as underestimates. Donor CMV infection status was unknown, potentially confounding age-related changes in expanded clonotypes. The percentage of naive T cells measured by flow cytometry correlated strongly with observed TCR beta diversity. The long-lived group showed more naive CD4+ T cells, fewer expanded clones and increased TCR diversity than the aged group, suggesting age selection. Observed TCR beta diversity per million T cells fell roughly linearly with age, and a significant reduction was already apparent by age about 38. Conclusive comparison of naive and antigen-experienced compartments was prevented by the profiling of bulk unsorted PBMCs.

To prepare the library, 5' RACE was applied. The run used an Illumina HiSeq 2500. A second PCR of about 6 to 11 cycles was run with a J-beta primer mix and a sample-barcoded 5' primer. Each TCR beta cDNA molecule received a unique molecular identifier from a template-switch 5' adaptor carrying 12 random nucleotides. At least 2.5 million CDR3-containing paired-end reads were obtained from each sample. The Mint cDNA synthesis kit, primed by a TRBC-specific oligonucleotide, was used to synthesize first-strand cDNA from all RNA. All cDNA was treated with uracil-DNA glycosylase and then went through a first 18-cycle PCR with the universal primers M1SS and BC2_uni_R. The source study handled its data this way. Normalization of each sample was performed by random selection of 1 million high-quality reads, each carrying a distinct molecular identifier. Reads with shared molecular identifiers were discarded instead of being binned into consensus sequences. MiTCR, set to a Q25 quality threshold and the strictest error-elimination algorithm, was used for CDR3 identification, clonotype clustering and error correction. Lower-bound total TCR beta diversity was estimated with a nonparametric unseen species model using Euler transformation. TCRdb cleaned the public reads at Q25 with fastp, built clones with MiXCR and kept in-frame beta chains. Each entry merges the rows of one CDR3 protein and shows their most common DNA and genes. TCRdb's processing, not the authors' own work, is the source of the V and J calls. For this sample there are about a million distinct CDR3 sequences; roughly 43% appear just once. The ten largest clones add up to 13% of the sample.

In regard to this clonotype: Its specific antigen is unknown. No much larger clone is present one base from it, and per-base qualities are unavailable.

The CDR3 spans 15 residues, from the cysteine through the phenylalanine. Left in the record is the CDR3 DNA by itself, 45 bases read in frame from the first base. V is shortened by 4 bases, J by 1 base, and the region joining them spans 14 bases. Taken from the germline V gene, the CDR1 and CDR2 loops are SGHRS and YFSETQ. The donors were roughly 38 Caucasian individuals from Russia, aged 6 to 90 years, who were systemically healthy. Each donor gave 9 to 10 milliliters of peripheral blood, collected into EDTA-treated Vacutainer tubes. Ficoll-Paque density-gradient centrifugation was used to isolate PBMCs, with at least 6 million per sample. Total RNA, at least 6 micrograms per sample, was extracted from PBMCs with Trizol reagent. For every donor, an aliquot of PBMCs went through flow cytometry to measure the percentages of naive CD45RAhigh/CD27high T cells.

The sequence derives from a man aged 25 to 45 in good health. This chain joins TRBV5-1 to TRBJ1-1; TRBD1 is a possible D gene, resting on 6 matching bases. Material for sequencing was blood. The CDR3 sequence is CASSDYRAPNTEAFF. The DNA sequence is as follows: TGCGCCAGCAGCGATTACAGGGCGCCGAACACTGAAGCTTTCTTT.